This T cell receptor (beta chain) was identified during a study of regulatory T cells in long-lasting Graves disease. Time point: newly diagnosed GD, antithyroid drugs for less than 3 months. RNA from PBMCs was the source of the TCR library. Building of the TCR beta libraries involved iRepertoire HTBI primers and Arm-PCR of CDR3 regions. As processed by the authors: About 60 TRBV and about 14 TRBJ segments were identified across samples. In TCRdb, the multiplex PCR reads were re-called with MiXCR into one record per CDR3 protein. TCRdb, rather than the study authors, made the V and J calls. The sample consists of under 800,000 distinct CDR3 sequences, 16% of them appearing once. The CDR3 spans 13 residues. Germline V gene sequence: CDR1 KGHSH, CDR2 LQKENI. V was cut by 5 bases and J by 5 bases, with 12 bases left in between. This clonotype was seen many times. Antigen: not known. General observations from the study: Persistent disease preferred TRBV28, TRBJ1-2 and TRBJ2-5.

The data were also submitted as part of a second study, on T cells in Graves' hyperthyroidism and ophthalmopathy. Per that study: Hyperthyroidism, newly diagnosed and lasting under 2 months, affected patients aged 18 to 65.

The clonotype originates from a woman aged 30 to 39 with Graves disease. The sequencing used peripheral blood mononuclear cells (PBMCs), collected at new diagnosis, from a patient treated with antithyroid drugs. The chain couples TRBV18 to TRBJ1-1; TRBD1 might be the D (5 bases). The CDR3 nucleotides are TGTGCCAGCTCAGCCGACAGAGGGACTGAAGCTTTCTTT. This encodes CASSADRGTEAFF.